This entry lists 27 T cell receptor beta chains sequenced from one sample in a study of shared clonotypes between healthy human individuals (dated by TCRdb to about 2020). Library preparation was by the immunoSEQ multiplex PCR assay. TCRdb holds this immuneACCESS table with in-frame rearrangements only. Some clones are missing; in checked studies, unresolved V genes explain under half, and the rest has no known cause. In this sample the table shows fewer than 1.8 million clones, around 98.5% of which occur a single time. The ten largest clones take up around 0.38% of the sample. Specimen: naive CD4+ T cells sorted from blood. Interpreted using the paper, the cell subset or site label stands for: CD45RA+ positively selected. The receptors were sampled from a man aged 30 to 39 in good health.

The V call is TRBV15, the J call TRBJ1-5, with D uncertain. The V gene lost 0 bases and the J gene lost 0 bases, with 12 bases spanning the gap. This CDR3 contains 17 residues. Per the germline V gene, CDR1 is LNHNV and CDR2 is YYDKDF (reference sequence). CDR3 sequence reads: CATSREVQINSNQPQHF. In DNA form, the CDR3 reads TGTGCCACCAGCAGAGAGGTGCAGATTAATAGCAATCAGCCCCAGCATTTT.

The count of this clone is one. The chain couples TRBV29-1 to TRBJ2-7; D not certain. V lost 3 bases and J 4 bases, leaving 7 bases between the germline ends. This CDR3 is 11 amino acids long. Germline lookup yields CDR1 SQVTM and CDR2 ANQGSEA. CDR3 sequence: CSVEVGYEQYF. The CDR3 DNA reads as TGCAGCGTTGAGGTCGGATACGAGCAGTACTTC.

The DNA for the CDR3 is TGTGCCAGCAGCCTTACCGGGACAGAGAATGAAAAACTGTTTTTT. It specifies CASSLTGTENEKLFF. This rearrangement joins TRBV6-5 to TRBJ1-4; 7 nucleotides agree with TRBD1. V dropped 6 bases and J dropped 5; count of bases not matched to a gene: 9. From germline, CDR1 is MNHEY and CDR2 SVGAGI. CDR3 length: 15 residues.

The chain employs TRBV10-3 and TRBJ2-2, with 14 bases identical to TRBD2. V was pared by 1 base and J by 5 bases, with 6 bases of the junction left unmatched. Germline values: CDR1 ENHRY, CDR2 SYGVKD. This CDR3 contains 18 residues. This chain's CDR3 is CAISEFRTSGRITGELFF. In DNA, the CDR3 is TGTGCCATCAGTGAGTTCCGGACTAGCGGGAGGATTACCGGGGAGCTGTTTTTT.

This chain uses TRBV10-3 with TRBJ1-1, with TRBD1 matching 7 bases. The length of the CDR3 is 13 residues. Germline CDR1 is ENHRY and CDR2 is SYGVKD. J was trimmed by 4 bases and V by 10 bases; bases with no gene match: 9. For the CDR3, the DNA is TGTGCCACCTCAACAGGGGAGGGCACTGAAGCTTTCTTT. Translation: CATSTGEGTEAFF.

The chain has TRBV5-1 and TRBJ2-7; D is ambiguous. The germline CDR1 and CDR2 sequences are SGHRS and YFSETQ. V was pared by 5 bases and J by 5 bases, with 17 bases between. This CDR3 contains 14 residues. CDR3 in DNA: TGCGCCAGCAGTCTAGGCAACGTTGCGGACGAGCAGTACTTC. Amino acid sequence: CASSLGNVADEQYF.

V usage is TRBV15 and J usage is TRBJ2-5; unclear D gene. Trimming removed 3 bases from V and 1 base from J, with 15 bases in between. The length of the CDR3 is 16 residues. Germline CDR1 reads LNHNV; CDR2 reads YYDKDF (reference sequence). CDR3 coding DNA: TGTGCCACCAGCAGTAGCAGGCCCTCGATCCAAGAGACCCAGTACTTC. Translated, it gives CATSSSRPSIQETQYF.

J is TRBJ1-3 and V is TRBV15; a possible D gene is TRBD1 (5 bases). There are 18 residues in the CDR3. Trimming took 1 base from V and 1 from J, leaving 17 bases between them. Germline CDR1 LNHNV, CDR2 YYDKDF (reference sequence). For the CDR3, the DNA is TGTGCCACCAGCAGAGCCGGGACTGGGTTAGGATCTGGAAACACCATATATTTT. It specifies CATSRAGTGLGSGNTIYF.

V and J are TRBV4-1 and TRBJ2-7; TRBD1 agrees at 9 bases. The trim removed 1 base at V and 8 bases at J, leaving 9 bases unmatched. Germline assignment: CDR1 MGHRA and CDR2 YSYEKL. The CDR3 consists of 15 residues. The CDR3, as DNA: TGCGCCAGCAGCCAAGTGTTAGGACAGGGGTCGAAGCAGTACTTC. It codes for CASSQVLGQGSKQYF.

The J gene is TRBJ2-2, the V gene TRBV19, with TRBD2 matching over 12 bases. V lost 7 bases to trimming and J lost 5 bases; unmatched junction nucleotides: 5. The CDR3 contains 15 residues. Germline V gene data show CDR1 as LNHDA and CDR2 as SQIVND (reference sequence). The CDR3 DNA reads TGTGCCAGTACTAAAGGACTAGCGGGAACCGGGGAGCTGTTTTTT. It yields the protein CASTKGLAGTGELFF.

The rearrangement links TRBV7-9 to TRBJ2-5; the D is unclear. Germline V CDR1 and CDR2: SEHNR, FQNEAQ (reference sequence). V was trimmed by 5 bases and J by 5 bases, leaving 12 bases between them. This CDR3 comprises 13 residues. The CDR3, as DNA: TGTGCCAGCAGCGACGGAGTGAGGGAGACCCAGTACTTC. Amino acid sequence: CASSDGVRETQYF.

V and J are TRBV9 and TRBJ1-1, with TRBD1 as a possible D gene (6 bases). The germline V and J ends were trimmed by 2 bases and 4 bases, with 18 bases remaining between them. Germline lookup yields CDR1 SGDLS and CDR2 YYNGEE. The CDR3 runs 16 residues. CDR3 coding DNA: TGTGCCAGCAGCGTCGATGGGGGCGGAGTGCTCACTGAAGCTTTCTTT. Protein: CASSVDGGGVLTEAFF. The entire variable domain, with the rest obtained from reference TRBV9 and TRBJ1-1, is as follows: DSGVTQTPKHLITATGQRVTLRCSPRSGDLSVYWYQQSLDQGLQFLIQYYNGEERAKGNILERFSAQQFPDLHSELNLSSLELGDSALYFCASSVDGGGVLTEAFFGQGTRLTVV.

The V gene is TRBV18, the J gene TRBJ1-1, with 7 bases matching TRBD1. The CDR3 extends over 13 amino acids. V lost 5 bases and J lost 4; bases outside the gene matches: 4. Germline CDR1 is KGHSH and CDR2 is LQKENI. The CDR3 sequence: CASSSKGATEAFF. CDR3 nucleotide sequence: TGTGCCAGCTCATCTAAGGGGGCCACTGAAGCTTTCTTT.

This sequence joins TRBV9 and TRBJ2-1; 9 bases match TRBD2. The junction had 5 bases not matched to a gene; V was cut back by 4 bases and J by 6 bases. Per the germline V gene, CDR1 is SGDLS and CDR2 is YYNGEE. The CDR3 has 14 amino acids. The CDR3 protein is CASSSRLAANEQFF. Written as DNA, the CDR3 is TGTGCCAGCAGCTCCCGACTAGCGGCCAATGAGCAGTTCTTC.

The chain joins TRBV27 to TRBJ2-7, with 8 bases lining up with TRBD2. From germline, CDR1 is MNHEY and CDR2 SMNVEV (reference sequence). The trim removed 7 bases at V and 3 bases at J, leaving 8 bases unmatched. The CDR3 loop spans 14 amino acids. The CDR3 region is CASKIGLAFYEQYF. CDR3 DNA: TGTGCCAGCAAAATTGGACTAGCATTCTACGAGCAGTACTTC.

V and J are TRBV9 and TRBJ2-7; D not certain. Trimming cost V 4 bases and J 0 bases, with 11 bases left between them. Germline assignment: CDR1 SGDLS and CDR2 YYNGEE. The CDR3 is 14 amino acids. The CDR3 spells CASSLRSDSYEQYF. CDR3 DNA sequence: TGTGCCAGCAGCTTAAGAAGCGACTCCTACGAGCAGTACTTC.

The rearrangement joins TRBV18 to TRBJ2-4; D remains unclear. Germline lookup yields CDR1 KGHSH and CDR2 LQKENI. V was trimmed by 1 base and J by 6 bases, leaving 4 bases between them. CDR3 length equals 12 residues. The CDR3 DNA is TGTGCCAGCTCACCACGGGGAAACATTCAGTACTTC. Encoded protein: CASSPRGNIQYF.

CDR3 sequence: CASSLYAGNGRPYEQYF. The DNA of the CDR3 is TGTGCCAGCAGCTTATACGCTGGTAACGGGAGGCCCTACGAGCAGTACTTC. V usage is TRBV7-1 and J usage is TRBJ2-7, with 7 bases aligning to TRBD2. TRBV7-1 is an open reading frame, and its role is uncertain. J lost 2 bases, V lost 4 bases, and 14 bases had no gene match. This CDR3 contains 17 residues.

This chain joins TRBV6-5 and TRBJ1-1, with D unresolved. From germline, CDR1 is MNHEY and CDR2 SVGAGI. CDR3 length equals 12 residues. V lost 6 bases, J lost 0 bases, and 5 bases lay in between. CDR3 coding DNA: TGTGCCAGCAGAGGTCTGAACACTGAAGCTTTCTTT. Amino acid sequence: CASRGLNTEAFF.

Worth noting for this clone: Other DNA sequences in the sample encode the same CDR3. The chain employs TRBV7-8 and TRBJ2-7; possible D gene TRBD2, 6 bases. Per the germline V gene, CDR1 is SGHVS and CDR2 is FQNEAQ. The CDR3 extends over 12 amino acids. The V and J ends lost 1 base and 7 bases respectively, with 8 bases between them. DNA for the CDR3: TGTGCCAGCAGCTTAGGAGGAGGGGAGCAGTACTTC. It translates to CASSLGGGEQYF.

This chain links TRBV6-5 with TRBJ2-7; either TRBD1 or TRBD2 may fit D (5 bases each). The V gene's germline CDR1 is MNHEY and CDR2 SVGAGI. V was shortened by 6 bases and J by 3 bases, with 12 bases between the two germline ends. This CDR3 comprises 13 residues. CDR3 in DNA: TGTGCCAGCAGCTTGGGACGGCGCTACGAGCAGTACTTC. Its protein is CASSLGRRYEQYF.

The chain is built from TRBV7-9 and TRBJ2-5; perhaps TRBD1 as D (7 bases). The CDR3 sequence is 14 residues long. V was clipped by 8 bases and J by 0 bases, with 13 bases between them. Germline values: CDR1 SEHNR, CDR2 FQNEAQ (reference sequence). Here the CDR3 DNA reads TGTGCCAGCGGGGGGACAGTTTACCAAGAGACCCAGTACTTC. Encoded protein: CASGGTVYQETQYF.

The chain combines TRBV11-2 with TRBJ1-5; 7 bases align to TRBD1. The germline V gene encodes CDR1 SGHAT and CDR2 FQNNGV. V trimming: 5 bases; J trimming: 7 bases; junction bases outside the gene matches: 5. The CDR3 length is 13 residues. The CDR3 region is CASSERGHQPQHF. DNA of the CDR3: TGTGCCAGCAGCGAAAGGGGGCACCAGCCCCAGCATTTT.

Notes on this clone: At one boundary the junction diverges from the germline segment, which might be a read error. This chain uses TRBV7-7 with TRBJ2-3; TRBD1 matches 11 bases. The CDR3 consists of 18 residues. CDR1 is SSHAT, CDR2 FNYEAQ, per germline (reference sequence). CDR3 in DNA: TGTGCTAGCAGCCGGGACAGGGGGAGAAGATCTAGCACAGATACGCAGTATTTT. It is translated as CASSRDRGRRSSTDTQYF.

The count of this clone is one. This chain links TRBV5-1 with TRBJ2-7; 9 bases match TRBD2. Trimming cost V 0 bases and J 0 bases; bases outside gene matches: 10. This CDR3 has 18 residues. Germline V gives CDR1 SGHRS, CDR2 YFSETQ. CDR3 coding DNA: TGCGCCAGCAGCTTGGCCGCGACTAGCGGAACAAGCTCCTACGAGCAGTACTTC. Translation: CASSLAATSGTSSYEQYF.

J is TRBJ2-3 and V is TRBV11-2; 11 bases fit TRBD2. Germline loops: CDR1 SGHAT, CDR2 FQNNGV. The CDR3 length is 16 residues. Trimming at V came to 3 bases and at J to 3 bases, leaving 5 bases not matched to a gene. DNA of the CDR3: TGTGCCAGCAGCTTGACTAGCGGGACGAAGACAGATACGCAGTATTTT. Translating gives CASSLTSGTKTDTQYF. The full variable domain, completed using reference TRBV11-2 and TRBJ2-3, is EAGVAQSPRYKIIEKRQSVAFWCNPISGHATLYWYQQILGQGPKLLIQFQNNGVVDDSQLPKDRFSAERLKGVDSTLKIQPAKLEDSAVYLCASSLTSGTKTDTQYFGPGTRLTVL.

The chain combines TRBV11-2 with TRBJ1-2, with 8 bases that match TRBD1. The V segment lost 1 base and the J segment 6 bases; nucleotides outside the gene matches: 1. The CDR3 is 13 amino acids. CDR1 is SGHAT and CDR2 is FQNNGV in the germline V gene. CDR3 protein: CASSLVRGHGYTF. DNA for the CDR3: TGTGCCAGCAGCTTAGTCAGGGGGCATGGCTACACCTTC.